The 21 T cell receptor beta chains below were found in one sample sequenced in a study of blood T cell repertoires in COVID-19. Clones were read by immunoSEQ multiplex PCR, and TCRdb kept only the in-frame ones, dropping some. The profile shows 300,000 to 500,000 clones, approximately 91% of them singletons. The sequenced material came from PBMCs or T cells enriched from blood (not recorded which). The receptor source for this set is a woman aged 40 to 49 with acute COVID-19.

The CDR3 DNA reads TGTGCCTGGGGGTTCGGGGGAACAGGTCGCACTGAAGCTTTCTTT. Translating it yields CAWGFGGTGRTEAFF. This sequence joins TRBV30 and TRBJ1-1; the D gene is possibly TRBD1 (5 bases). With 5 bases removed from V and 4 bases from J, the gap between germline ends came to 20 bases. CDR3 length equals 15 residues. Germline V gene data show CDR1 as GTSNPN and CDR2 as SVGIG (reference sequence).

The V gene is TRBV5-4, the J gene TRBJ2-5; 9 bases map to TRBD1. In germline, CDR1 is SGHNT, CDR2 YYREEE (reference sequence). Germline trimming cut 3 bases from V and 5 bases from J; bases unmatched to any gene: 5. The CDR3 runs 14 residues. The CDR3 DNA sequence: TGTGCCAGCAGCTCGGGACAGGGTGGCGAGACCCAGTACTTC. Translation: CASSSGQGGETQYF.

The genes are TRBV6-5 and TRBJ1-5; 9 nucleotides align to TRBD1. Germline lookup yields CDR1 MNHEY and CDR2 SVGAGI. Losses at the gene ends were 6 bases for V and 7 bases for J; bases not matched to a gene: 7. The CDR3 length is 14 residues. The CDR3 loop is CASSVTGGEQPQHF. CDR3 coding DNA: TGTGCCAGCAGCGTCACAGGGGGCGAGCAGCCCCAGCATTTT.

The DNA for the CDR3 is TGTGCCTGGAGCTCGCGAACCAGGCCCAGGGACAGGGCAAAGTACGAGCAGTACTTC. It encodes CAWSSRTRPRDRAKYEQYF. The chain employs TRBV30 and TRBJ2-7, with 9 bases matching TRBD1. CDR3 length: 19 residues. V lost 3 bases, J lost 4 bases, and 22 bases stayed unmatched. Germline loops: CDR1 GTSNPN, CDR2 SVGIG (reference sequence).

The rearrangement joins TRBV7-9 to TRBJ1-1; D is unresolved. In germline, CDR1 is SEHNR, CDR2 FQNEAQ (reference sequence). The germline V and J ends were trimmed by 5 bases and 7 bases, with 14 bases remaining between them. The CDR3 totals 13 residues. CDR3 residues: CASSPNGGVEAFF. In DNA form, the CDR3 reads TGTGCCAGCAGCCCCAACGGCGGGGTTGAAGCTTTCTTT. The full variable domain, in which reference TRBV7-9 and TRBJ1-1 provide the parts outside the CDR3, is DTGVSQNPRHKITKRGQNVTFRCDPISEHNRLYWYRQTLGQGPEFLTYFQNEAQLEKSRLLSDRFSAERPKGSFSTLEIQRTEQGDSAMYLCASSPNGGVEAFFGQGTRLTVV.

This chain uses TRBV11-2 with TRBJ1-6; no clear D. The CDR3 spans 15 residues. Between the trimmed V and J ends, which lost 6 bases and 6 bases, there was a span of 15 bases. Germline V lookup: CDR1 SGHAT, CDR2 FQNNGV. In nucleotides, the CDR3 is TGTGCCAGCAGTTCGGGGAGGGTGAGTAATTCACCCCTCCACTTT. Its translation is CASSSGRVSNSPLHF.

This clone has more than one count but fewer than ten. The chain couples TRBV25-1 to TRBJ1-4; D gene uncertain. Germline values: CDR1 MGHDK, CDR2 SYGVNS. Trimming took 3 bases from V and 0 from J, leaving 5 bases between them. The length of the CDR3 is 14 residues. The CDR3 nucleotides read TGTGCCAGCAGTGATCACTCAACTAATGAAAAACTGTTTTTT. It yields the protein CASSDHSTNEKLFF.

The rearrangement joins TRBV6-2 or TRBV6-3 to TRBJ2-3, with 8 bases aligning to TRBD2. CDR1 is MNHEY and CDR2 is SVGEGT in the germline V gene. Trimming removed 5 bases from V and 6 bases from J; junction bases left unmatched: 7. This CDR3 has 14 amino acids. The DNA of the CDR3 is TGTGCCAGCAGTAGACGAACGGGGGGGGATACGCAGTATTTT. Amino acids: CASSRRTGGDTQYF.

V gene TRBV6-6 combines with J gene TRBJ1-1, with no clear D. The germline gives CDR1 MNHNY, CDR2 SVGAGI (reference sequence). This CDR3 has 13 amino acids. V dropped 5 bases and J dropped 5 bases, with 12 bases sitting between them. In DNA, the CDR3 is TGTGCCAGCAGTGGGCCCAGAGGGACTGAAGCTTTCTTT. Translation: CASSGPRGTEAFF.

J is TRBJ1-2 and V is TRBV4-1; a possible D gene is TRBD1 (6 bases). Trimming took off 0 bases at V and 7 bases at J, with 12 bases between the two ends. Germline CDR1 is MGHRA and CDR2 is YSYEKL. This CDR3 has 14 residues. DNA of the CDR3: TGCGCCAGCAGCCAAGAGGCTGGGGGCGGTGGCTACACCTTC. It is translated as CASSQEAGGGGYTF.

V is TRBV24-1 and J is TRBJ2-2; 7 nucleotides line up with TRBD2. The germline gives CDR1 KGHDR, CDR2 SFDVKD. The junction had 10 bases not matched to a gene; V was cut back by 3 bases and J by 4 bases. This CDR3 is 17 amino acids long. This chain's CDR3 is CATSDTTGLGVTGELFF. CDR3 in DNA: TGTGCCACCAGTGATACCACCGGACTAGGCGTCACCGGGGAGCTGTTTTTT.

The V gene is TRBV27, the J gene TRBJ2-3; the match to TRBD1 covers 7 bases. The CDR3 is 16 residues long. In germline, CDR1 is MNHEY, CDR2 SMNVEV (reference sequence). V dropped 0 bases and J dropped 1; count of bases not matched to a gene: 4. The CDR3 protein is CASSLSTGWGTDTQYF. CDR3 bases: TGTGCCAGCAGTTTATCGACAGGGTGGGGCACAGATACGCAGTATTTT.

This chain uses TRBV29-1 with TRBJ1-1; TRBD1 aligns across 9 bases. CDR3 length equals 13 residues. CDR1 is SQVTM and CDR2 is ANQGSEA in the germline V gene. The trim removed 5 bases at V and 5 bases at J, leaving 6 bases unmatched. The CDR3 is CSVHRGRGTEAFF. CDR3 DNA: TGCAGCGTTCACAGGGGGCGCGGGACTGAAGCTTTCTTT.

The CDR3 reads CASSLWGGSEQYF. CDR3 nucleotide sequence: TGTGCCAGCAGTTTATGGGGGGGGAGCGAGCAGTACTTC. V and J are TRBV12-3 or TRBV12-4 and TRBJ2-7; 7 nucleotides line up with TRBD2. The CDR3 covers 13 residues. V lost 2 bases, J lost 6 bases, and 4 bases stayed unmatched.

This clone was seen only once. This chain joins TRBV5-1 and TRBJ1-4; D unresolved. CDR1 and CDR2 from the germline V gene are SGHRS and YFSETQ. Trimming removed 0 bases from V and 0 bases from J, with 9 bases in between. The CDR3 consists of 16 residues. CDR3 nucleotide sequence: TGCGCCAGCAGCTTGGGTACCTCGGCAACTAATGAAAAACTGTTTTTT. This translates into CASSLGTSATNEKLFF.

This chain joins TRBV6-1 and TRBJ1-3; D is undetermined. Trimming stripped 2 bases from V and 0 bases from J, with 14 bases between. This CDR3 has 17 residues. Germline loops: CDR1 MNHNS, CDR2 SASEGT. The CDR3: CASSEFVVSASGNTIYF. DNA of the CDR3: TGTGCCAGCAGTGAATTTGTGGTCAGCGCCTCTGGAAACACCATATATTTT.

The rearrangement joins TRBV19 to TRBJ1-2; D perhaps matches TRBD1 (6 bases). V lost 3 bases, J lost 7 bases, and 12 bases lay in between. This CDR3 region has 13 residues. Germline V gene lookup returns CDR1 LNHDA and CDR2 SQIVND (reference sequence). In DNA form, the CDR3 reads TGTGCCAGTAGTATCACAGGGTCTTTTGGCTACACCTTC. This codes for CASSITGSFGYTF.

In this sample, this clone turned up once. This rearrangement joins TRBV29-1 to TRBJ1-1, with D uncertain. The germline V gene has CDR1 SQVTM and CDR2 ANQGSEA. V was shortened by 5 bases and J by 1 base, with 8 bases between the two germline ends. The CDR3 is made up of 12 amino acids. The CDR3 nucleotides read TGCAGCGTTATTACAGAGAACACTGAAGCTTTCTTT. Its protein product is CSVITENTEAFF.

This clone was observed once. This chain uses TRBV3-1 (or the pseudogene TRBV3-2) with TRBJ2-5; TRBD2 matches at 9 bases. J lost 5 bases, V lost 3 bases, and 7 bases had no gene match. The CDR3 sequence is 15 residues long. Germline V CDR1 and CDR2: LGHDT, YNNKEL (reference sequence). The CDR3, as DNA: TGTGCCAGCAGCCATCGGCGGGGGGGCCTTGAGACCCAGTACTTC. It translates to CASSHRRGGLETQYF.

Notes on this clone: The CDR3 end shows no conserved phenylalanine or tryptophan, and so a read error is likely. The limits of the CDR3 on the DNA are not certain, so only TCRdb's listed CDR3 is given. V gene TRBV30 combines with J gene TRBJ2-7; the D call TRBD1 from the table was never checked on the DNA. Germline V gene data show CDR1 as GTSNPN and CDR2 as SVGIG (reference sequence). 13 amino acids form the CDR3, both terminal residues included. The CDR3 reads CAWIPRVDRHPLL.

The J gene is TRBJ1-1, the V gene TRBV7-8, with 8 bases identical to TRBD1. Trimming at V came to 5 bases and at J to 5 bases, leaving 7 bases not matched to a gene. The germline CDR1 and CDR2 sequences are SGHVS and FQNEAQ. The CDR3 spans 14 residues. The CDR3 DNA sequence: TGTGCCAGCAGCCTACGACAGGGGATAACTGAAGCTTTCTTT. Translating it yields CASSLRQGITEAFF.